This TCR beta chain stems from a study of shared clonotypes between healthy human individuals. A split of CD4+ cells into CD45RA+ naive and CD45RA-negative memory subsets was performed. Sequencing used immunoSEQ multiplex PCR; TCRdb keeps in-frame clones, though not all of them. The sample contains roughly 2.5 million clones, just over 90% of which appear only once. Per germline, CDR1 SGHTA and CDR2 FQGNSA. V lost 5 bases to trimming and J lost 3 bases, with 15 bases between them. This CDR3 comprises 15 residues. The sequencing sample was made of naive CD4+ T cells sorted from blood. The subset here: CD45RA+ positively selected. The receptor comes from a man in his late teens or twenties in good health. The chain couples TRBV7-2 to TRBJ2-3; a weak D match, TRBD2 (5 bases). The CDR3 sequence: CASSQQTNPTDTQYF. Here the CDR3 DNA reads TGTGCCAGCAGCCAACAGACTAATCCAACAGATACGCAGTATTTT. The variable domain in full, with the rest retrieved from reference TRBV7-2 and TRBJ2-3, is GAGVSQSPSNKVTEKGKDVELRCDPISGHTALYWYRQSLGQGLEFLIYFQGNSAPDKSGLPSDRFSAERTGGSVSTLTIQRTQQEDSAVYLCASSQQTNPTDTQYFGPGTRLTVL.